Sequencing of this T cell receptor beta chain was carried out in a study of T-cell memory formation after mild COVID-19. Points on this clonotype: The antigen remains undetermined.

Broader study findings: Several responding clones turned up in pre-infection memory, indicating that cross-reactive memory may have taken part.

TCRdb called the 5' RACE reads again in MiXCR, with one record for every CDR3 protein. The table records about 410,000 distinct CDR3 sequences, under 25% of them present only once. The CDR3 contains 15 residues. Germline values: CDR1 SGDLS, CDR2 YYNGEE. The J segment lost 3 bases and the V segment lost 4 bases, leaving 6 bases of the junction unmatched. The chain uses TRBV9 and TRBJ2-1, with 8 bases aligning to TRBD1. The sample consisted of PBMCs or a T cell subset sorted from them (not recorded which). The receptor's source is an adult woman who had mild COVID-19 (a few samples of this study predate the infection). Cell type and time point are not known. CDR3 sequence (DNA): TGTGCCAGCAGCCCGACAGGGGATCTCTACAATGAGCAGTTCTTC. This codes for CASSPTGDLYNEQFF.